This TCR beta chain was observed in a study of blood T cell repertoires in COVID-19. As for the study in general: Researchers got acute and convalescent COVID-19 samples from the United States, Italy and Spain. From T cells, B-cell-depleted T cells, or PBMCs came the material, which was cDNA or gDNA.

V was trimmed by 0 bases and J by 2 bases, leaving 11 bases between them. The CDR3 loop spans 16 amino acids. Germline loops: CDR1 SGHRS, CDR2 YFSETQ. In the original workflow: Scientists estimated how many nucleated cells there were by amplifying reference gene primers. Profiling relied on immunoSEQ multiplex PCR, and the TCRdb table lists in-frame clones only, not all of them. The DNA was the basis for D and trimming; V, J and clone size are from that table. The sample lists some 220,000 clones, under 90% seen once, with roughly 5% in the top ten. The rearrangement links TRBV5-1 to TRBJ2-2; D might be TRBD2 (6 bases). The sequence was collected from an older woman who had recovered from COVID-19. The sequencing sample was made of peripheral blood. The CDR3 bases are TGCGCCAGCAGCTTGGAACGGGGAGGTAACACCGGGGAGCTGTTTTTT. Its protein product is CASSLERGGNTGELFF.